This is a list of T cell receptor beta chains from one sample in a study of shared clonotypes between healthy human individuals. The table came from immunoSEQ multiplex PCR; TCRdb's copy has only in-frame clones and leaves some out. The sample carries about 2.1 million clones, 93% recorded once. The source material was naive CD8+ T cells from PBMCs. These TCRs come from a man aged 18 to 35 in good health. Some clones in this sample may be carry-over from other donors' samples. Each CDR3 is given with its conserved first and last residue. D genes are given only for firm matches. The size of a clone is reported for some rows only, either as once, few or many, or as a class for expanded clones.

CASSSGTGYNEQFF	TGTGCCAGCAGTTCCGGGACAGGGTACAATGAGCAGTTCTTC	.	TRBD1	TRBV27	TRBJ2-1
CASSQELAYSYEQYF	TGTGCCAGCAGCCAAGAATTGGCCTATTCCTACGAGCAGTACTTC	.	.	TRBV14	TRBJ2-7
CSVTKGGEAFF	TGCAGCGTCACTAAAGGGGGTGAAGCTTTCTTT	.	.	TRBV29-1	TRBJ1-1
CASRDMSRDSGYEQYF	TGTGCCAGCAGAGATATGAGTAGAGATTCCGGCTACGAGCAGTACTTC	.	.	TRBV7-8	TRBJ2-7
CASSESTTPNQPQHF	TGTGCCAGCAGTGAGTCAACAACCCCAAATCAGCCCCAGCATTTT	.	.	TRBV2	TRBJ1-5
CASSIGTLEQFF	TGTGCCAGCAGCATCGGGACCCTTGAGCAGTTCTTC	.	.	TRBV5-6	TRBJ2-1
CASSPGGFSYEQYF	TGTGCCAGCTCCCCTGGAGGGTTCTCCTACGAGCAGTACTTC	.	.	TRBV6-1	TRBJ2-7
CASSLGLPNTEAFF	TGCGCCAGCAGCCTAGGACTCCCGAACACTGAAGCTTTCTTT	few	.	TRBV4-3	TRBJ1-1
CASSQEGRAIYEQYF	TGCGCCAGCAGCCAAGAGGGTCGAGCGATCTACGAGCAGTACTTC	.	.	TRBV4-1	TRBJ2-7
CASTLSGTSGSYEQFF	TGCGCCAGCACCCTTTCTGGGACTAGCGGGAGTTATGAGCAGTTCTTC	.	TRBD2	TRBV4-1	TRBJ2-1
CSVVLGLGNLNEQFF	TGCAGCGTTGTGTTGGGACTAGGGAACCTCAATGAGCAGTTCTTC	.	TRBD2	TRBV29-1	TRBJ2-1
CSVRGTSGSRGSYNEQFF	TGCAGCGTACGCGGGACTAGCGGGAGTCGGGGGTCCTACAATGAGCAGTTCTTC	.	TRBD2	TRBV29-1	TRBJ2-1
CASSLEQAPRTDTQYF	TGCGCCAGCAGCTTAGAACAGGCTCCTAGAACAGATACGCAGTATTTT	once	.	TRBV5-1	TRBJ2-3
CASSATRQNTGELFF	TGTGCCAGCAGCGCCACCAGACAGAACACCGGGGAGCTGTTTTTT	.	.	TRBV9	TRBJ2-2
CASRPDRGSYEQYF	TGTGCCAGCAGACCGGACAGGGGGTCCTACGAGCAGTACTTC	.	TRBD1	TRBV27	TRBJ2-7
CASSQDDKQLEYF	TGCGCCAGCAGCCAAGATGATAAGCAACTGGAGTACTTC	.	.	TRBV4-1	TRBJ2-7
CASSPFGSGYGYTF	TGTGCCAGCAGCCCCTTCGGGTCGGGGTATGGCTACACCTTC	.	.	TRBV7-8	TRBJ1-2
CASSPQAGNTGELFF	TGTGCCAGCAGCCCGCAGGCGGGGAACACCGGGGAGCTGTTTTTT	.	.	TRBV9	TRBJ2-2
CASSHSPGTGSGELFF	TGCGCCAGCAGCCATAGTCCCGGGACAGGGTCCGGGGAGCTGTTTTTT	once	TRBD1	TRBV4-1	TRBJ2-2
CASSPGRDYFYEQYF	TGTGCCAGCTCACCTGGACGGGATTACTTCTACGAGCAGTACTTC	.	.	TRBV18	TRBJ2-7
CASSQDWTDSGANVLTF	TGCGCCAGCAGCCAAGACTGGACAGACTCTGGGGCCAACGTCCTGACTTTC	.	.	TRBV4-3	TRBJ2-6
CATSRDPNSEQYF	TGTGCCACCAGCAGAGATCCAAACTCCGAGCAGTACTTC	.	.	TRBV15	TRBJ2-7
CSVLYNEQFF	TGCAGCGTTCTCTACAATGAGCAGTTCTTC	.	.	TRBV29-1	TRBJ2-1
CASSEAGEDRLRGDTEAFF	TGTGCCAGCAGTGAAGCGGGGGAGGACAGATTAAGGGGGGACACTGAAGCTTTCTTT	.	.	TRBV6-1	TRBJ1-1
CASSLLWTTLYEQYF	TGTGCCAGCAGTTTACTCTGGACTACGCTCTACGAGCAGTACTTC	.	.	TRBV27	TRBJ2-7
CASSGGVDYGYTF	TGTGCCAGCAGCGGAGGGGTCGACTATGGCTACACCTTC	.	.	TRBV13	TRBJ1-2
CAWRGFSGNTIYF	TGTGCCTGGAGAGGCTTCTCTGGAAACACCATATATTTT	.	.	TRBV30	TRBJ1-3
CASKDYARTRDYEQYF	TGTGCCAGCAAGGACTACGCACGGACCCGAGACTACGAGCAGTACTTC	.	.	TRBV6-6	TRBJ2-7
CASSYFQEYNEQFF	TGTGCCAGCAGTTACTTTCAGGAATACAATGAGCAGTTCTTC	.	.	TRBV6-5	TRBJ2-1
CASSWDRGFDYGYTF	TGCGCCAGCAGCTGGGACAGGGGCTTCGACTATGGCTACACCTTC	once	TRBD1	TRBV5-1	TRBJ1-2
CASSGPSGLAYEQYF	TGTGCCAGCAGCGGACCTAGCGGCCTAGCCTACGAGCAGTACTTC	.	TRBD2	TRBV5-6	TRBJ2-7
CASSFSARSNYGYTF	TGCGCCAGCAGCTTCTCTGCCAGGTCTAACTATGGCTACACCTTC	.	.	TRBV5-1	TRBJ1-2
CASSWGFRSEQYF	TGTGCCAGCAGTTGGGGATTTAGGAGTGAGCAGTACTTC	.	.	TRBV6-5	TRBJ2-7
CASGDSRASSGNTIYF	TGTGCCAGTGGGGACTCCAGGGCGAGCTCTGGAAACACCATATATTTT	.	.	TRBV9	TRBJ1-3
CASSVGGTGVHEQYF	TGTGCCAGCAGCGTAGGGGGGACAGGGGTCCACGAGCAGTACTTC	.	TRBD1	TRBV9	TRBJ2-7
CATSRDHVGAGANVLTF	TGTGCCACCAGCAGAGATCACGTAGGGGCCGGGGCCAACGTCCTGACTTTC	.	.	TRBV15	TRBJ2-6
CASRTGEWTEAFF	TGTGCCAGCAGAACAGGGGAGTGGACTGAAGCTTTCTTT	.	TRBD1	TRBV27	TRBJ1-1
CASTEPGGYNEQFF	TGTGCCAGCACTGAACCGGGGGGATACAATGAGCAGTTCTTC	.	TRBD2	TRBV6-1	TRBJ2-1
CASSFLRGPYNEQFF	TGTGCCAGCAGCTTTCTGCGGGGCCCCTACAATGAGCAGTTCTTC	.	.	TRBV7-2	TRBJ2-1
CASSSLQLDTLEQYF	TGCGCCAGCAGCTCCCTCCAACTGGACACCTTAGAGCAGTACTTC	.	.	TRBV5-1	TRBJ2-7